The clone carrying this T cell receptor (beta chain) was seen a few times. Its antigen is unidentified. The sample originates from a study of identical twins. Broader study findings: High-abundance cord blood beta clonotypes had fewer insertions; memory repertoires showed none.

Germline lookup yields CDR1 SGHVS and CDR2 FNYEAQ. This CDR3 is 15 amino acids long. The ends lost 5 bases at V and 3 bases at J; junction bases unmatched: 7. The cDNA had a unique molecular identifier and a template-switch universal primer site. TCRdb recomputed calls from the 5' RACE reads with MiXCR, one row per CDR3 protein. Of around 250,000 distinct CDR3 sequences in the sample, about 7% were seen once. In addition, the sample was reused for a study of yellow fever vaccine responses in identical twins.

The chain has TRBV7-6 and TRBJ2-1; 7 bases are shared with TRBD2. The source of this sequence is a woman younger than 30 in good health. The sequenced sample was memory (CD45RO+) T cells sorted from blood. This CDR3 is CASSRYREVYNEQFF. The CDR3 coding sequence is TGTGCCAGCAGCAGGTACCGGGAGGTCTACAATGAGCAGTTCTTC. The full variable domain, rest sourced from reference TRBV7-6 and TRBJ2-1, is GAGVSQSPRYKVTKRGQDVALRCDPISGHVSLYWYRQALGQGPEFLTYFNYEAQQDKSGLPNDRFSAERPEGSISTLTIQRTEQRDSAMYRCASSRYREVYNEQFFGPGTRLTVL.